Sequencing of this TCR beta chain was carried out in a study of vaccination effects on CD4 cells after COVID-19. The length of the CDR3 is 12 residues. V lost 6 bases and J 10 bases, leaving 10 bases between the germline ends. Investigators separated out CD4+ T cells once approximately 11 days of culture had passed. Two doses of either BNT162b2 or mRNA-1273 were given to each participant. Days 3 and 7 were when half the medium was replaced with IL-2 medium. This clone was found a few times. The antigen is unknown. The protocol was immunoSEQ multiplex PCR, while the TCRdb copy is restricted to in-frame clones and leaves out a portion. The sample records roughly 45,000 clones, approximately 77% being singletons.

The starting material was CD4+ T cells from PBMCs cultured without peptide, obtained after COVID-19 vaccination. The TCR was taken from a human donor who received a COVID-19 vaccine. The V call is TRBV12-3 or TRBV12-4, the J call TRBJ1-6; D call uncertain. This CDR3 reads CASSLQDSPLHF. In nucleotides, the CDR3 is TGTGCCAGCAGCCTACAAGACTCACCCCTCCACTTT.